The 6 T cell receptor beta chains below come from one sample, sequenced in a study of early T cells in non-severe SARS-CoV-2 infection. TCRdb re-called the 5' RACE reads with MiXCR, one entry per CDR3 protein. The sample consists of tens of thousands of distinct CDR3 sequences, 4% to 5.5% of them appearing once. Sequenced input: whole blood. The source is an adult who was a healthcare worker with PCR-confirmed SARS-CoV-2 infection or an uninfected control (not recorded which).

The chain links TRBV28 to TRBJ1-1; possible D gene TRBD1, 5 bases. The V and J ends lost 1 base and 0 bases respectively, with 9 bases between them. Germline CDR1 reads MDHEN; CDR2 reads SYDVKM. This CDR3 region has 15 residues. DNA of the CDR3: TGTGCCAGCAGTTTATTCGGGGGTTTGAACACTGAAGCTTTCTTT. Residues: CASSLFGGLNTEAFF.

This clonotype was seen more than once but under ten times. The chain uses TRBV18 and TRBJ1-1, with 7 bases aligning to TRBD1. Trimming cost V 4 bases and J 6 bases; bases outside gene matches: 8. CDR1 is KGHSH, CDR2 LQKENI, per germline. The CDR3 has 14 residues. In nucleotides, the CDR3 is TGTGCCAGCTCACGATCGACAGGGACGGCTGAAGCTTTCTTT. It specifies CASSRSTGTAEAFF.

This clonotype was seen many times. In DNA, the CDR3 is TGCAGCGCGACAGTGTCGAACTACGAGCAGTACTTC. It specifies CSATVSNYEQYF. The chain combines TRBV29-1 with TRBJ2-7, with D possibly matching TRBD1 (5 bases). Germline V gene lookup returns CDR1 SQVTM and CDR2 ANQGSEA. The CDR3 loop spans 12 amino acids. Trimming took 7 bases from V and 3 from J, leaving 13 bases between them.

This clonotype was seen ten or more times. The chain combines TRBV6-1 with TRBJ2-2; weak D call: TRBD1 (5 bases). The V gene lost 3 bases and the J gene lost 5 bases, with 13 bases spanning the gap. Germline CDR1 and CDR2: MNHNS and SASEGT. CDR3 length: 15 amino acids. The CDR3 DNA reads TGTGCCAGCAGTGAGGGCAGGGCCGGAACCGGGGAGCTGTTTTTT. Protein sequence: CASSEGRAGTGELFF.

This clonotype was recorded a few times. CDR3 amino acids: CASSGRAGEGNEQFF. For the CDR3, the DNA is TGTGCCAGCAGTGGGCGAGCGGGAGAGGGCAATGAGCAGTTCTTC. V and J are TRBV6-4 and TRBJ2-1; the match to TRBD2 covers 8 bases. This CDR3 spans 15 amino acids. Per germline, CDR1 MRHNA and CDR2 SNTAGT. Trimming cost V 4 bases and J 6 bases; bases outside gene matches: 8.

The chain employs TRBV28 and TRBJ2-1; D is unresolved. The CDR3 extends over 12 amino acids. The V end lost 6 bases, the J end lost 10 bases, and 13 bases lay between the germline ends. CDR1 and CDR2 from the germline V gene are MDHEN and SYDVKM. This CDR3 reads CASSLNPTEQFF. CDR3 sequence (DNA): TGTGCCAGCAGCCTAAACCCGACGGAGCAGTTCTTC.